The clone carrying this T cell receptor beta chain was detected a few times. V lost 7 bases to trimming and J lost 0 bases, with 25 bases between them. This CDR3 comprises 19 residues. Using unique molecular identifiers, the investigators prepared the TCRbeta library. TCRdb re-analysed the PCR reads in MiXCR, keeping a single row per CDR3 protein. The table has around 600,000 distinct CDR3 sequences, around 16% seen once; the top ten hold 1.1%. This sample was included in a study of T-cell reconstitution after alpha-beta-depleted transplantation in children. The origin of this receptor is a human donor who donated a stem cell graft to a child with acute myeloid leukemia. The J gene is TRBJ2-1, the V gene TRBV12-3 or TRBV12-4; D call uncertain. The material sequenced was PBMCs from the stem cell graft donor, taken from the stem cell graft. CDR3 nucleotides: TGTGCCAGCACCCTTTTAGGAGAGAAATTCAGGAGCTCCTACAATGAGCAGTTCTTC. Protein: CASTLLGEKFRSSYNEQFF.